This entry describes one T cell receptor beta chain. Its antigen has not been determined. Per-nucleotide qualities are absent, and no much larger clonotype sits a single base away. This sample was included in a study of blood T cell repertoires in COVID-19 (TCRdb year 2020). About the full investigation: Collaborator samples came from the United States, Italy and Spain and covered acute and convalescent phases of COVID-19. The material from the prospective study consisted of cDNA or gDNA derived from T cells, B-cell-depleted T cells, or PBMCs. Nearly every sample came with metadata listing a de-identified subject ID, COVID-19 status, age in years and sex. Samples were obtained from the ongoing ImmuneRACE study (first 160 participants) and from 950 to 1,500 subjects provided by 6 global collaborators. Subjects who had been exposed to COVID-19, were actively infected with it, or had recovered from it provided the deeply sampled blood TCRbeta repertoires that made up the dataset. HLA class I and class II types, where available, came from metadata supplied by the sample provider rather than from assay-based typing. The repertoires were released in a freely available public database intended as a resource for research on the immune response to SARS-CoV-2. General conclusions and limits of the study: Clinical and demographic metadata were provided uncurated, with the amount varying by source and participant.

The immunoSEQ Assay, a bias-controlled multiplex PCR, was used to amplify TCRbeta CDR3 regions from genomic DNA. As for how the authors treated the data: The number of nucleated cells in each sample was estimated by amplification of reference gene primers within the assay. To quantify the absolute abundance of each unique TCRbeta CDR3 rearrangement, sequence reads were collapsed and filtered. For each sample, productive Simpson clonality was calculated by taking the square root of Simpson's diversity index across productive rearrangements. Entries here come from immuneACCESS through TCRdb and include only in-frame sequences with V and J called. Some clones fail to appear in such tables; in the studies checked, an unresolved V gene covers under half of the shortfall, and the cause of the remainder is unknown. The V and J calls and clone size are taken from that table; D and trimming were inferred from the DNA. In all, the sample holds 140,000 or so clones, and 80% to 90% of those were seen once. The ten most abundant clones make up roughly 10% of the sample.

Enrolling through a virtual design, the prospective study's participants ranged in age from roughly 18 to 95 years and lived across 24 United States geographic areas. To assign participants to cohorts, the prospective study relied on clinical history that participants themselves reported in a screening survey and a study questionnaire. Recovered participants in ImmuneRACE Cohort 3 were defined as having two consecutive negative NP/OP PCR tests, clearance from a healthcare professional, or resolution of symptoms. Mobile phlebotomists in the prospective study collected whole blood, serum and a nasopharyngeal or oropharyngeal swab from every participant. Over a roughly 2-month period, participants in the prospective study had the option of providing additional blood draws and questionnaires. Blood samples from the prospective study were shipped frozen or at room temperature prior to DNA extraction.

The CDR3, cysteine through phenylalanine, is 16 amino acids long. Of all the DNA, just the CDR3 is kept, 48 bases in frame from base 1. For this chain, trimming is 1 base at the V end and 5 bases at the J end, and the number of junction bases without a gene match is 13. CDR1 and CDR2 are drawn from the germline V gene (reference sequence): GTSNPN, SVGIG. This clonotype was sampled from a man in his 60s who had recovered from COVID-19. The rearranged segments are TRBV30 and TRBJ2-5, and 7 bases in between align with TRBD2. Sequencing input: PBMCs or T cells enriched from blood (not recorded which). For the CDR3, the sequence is CAWSDWGSGSGETQYF. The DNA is TGTGCCTGGAGTGATTGGGGTAGCGGGTCTGGGGAGACCCAGTACTTC.